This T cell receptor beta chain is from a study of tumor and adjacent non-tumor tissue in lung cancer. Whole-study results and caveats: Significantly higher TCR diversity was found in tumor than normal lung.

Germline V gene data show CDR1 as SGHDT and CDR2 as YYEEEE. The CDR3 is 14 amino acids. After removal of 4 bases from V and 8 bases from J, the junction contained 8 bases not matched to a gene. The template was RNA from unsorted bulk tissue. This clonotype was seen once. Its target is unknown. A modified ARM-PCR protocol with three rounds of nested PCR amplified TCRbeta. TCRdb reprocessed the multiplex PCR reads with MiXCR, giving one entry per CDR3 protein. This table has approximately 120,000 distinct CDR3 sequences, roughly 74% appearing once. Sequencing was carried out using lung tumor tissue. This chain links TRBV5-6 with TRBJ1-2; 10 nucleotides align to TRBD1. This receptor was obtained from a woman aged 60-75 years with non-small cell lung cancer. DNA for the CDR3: TGTGCCAGCAGCCCGAGACAGGGGGCCAGGGGCTACACCTTC. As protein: CASSPRQGARGYTF.